The source of this T cell receptor beta chain is a study of T cell repertoires in cytomegalovirus infection. Study at large: Recently identified HLA-C-restricted CMV epitopes were among the peptides used. Public TCR beta signature analysis indicated the presence of both CMV infection and matching HLA type.

Study-wide results and caveats: In two of eight donors, the top clonotype was HLA-C-restricted CMV-specific. CMV carriers with the relevant HLA were identified by cumulative public TCR beta family frequency.

Germline loops: CDR1 MNHEY, CDR2 SVGEGT. CDR3 length equals 14 residues. Germline trimming cut 6 bases from V and 10 bases from J; bases unmatched to any gene: 7. To note about this clonotype: Antigen unknown.

MiXCR, applied by TCRdb to the reads, yields one record per CDR3 protein. The data show about 900,000 distinct CDR3 sequences, 30% to 40% seen once. The sample in question was cultured CD8+ T cells from PBMCs, obtained from culture after CMV antigen stimulation. The TCR comes from a human donor in good health (CMV status not recorded). Some clones in this sample may be carry-over from other donors' samples. The genes are TRBV6-2 or TRBV6-3 and TRBJ2-3; 13 bases match TRBD2. The CDR3 DNA reads TGTGCCAGCAGCTCGACTAGCGGGGGGCTCGCGCAGTATTTT. Its protein product is CASSSTSGGLAQYF.